The clone carrying this T cell receptor (beta chain) was recorded a few times. The antigen remains unidentified. This record belongs to a study of T cell responses to AZD1222 COVID-19 vaccine. Study observations and caveats: Baseline seropositivity occurred in only a handful of AZD1222 recipients. Most donors were white British, females outnumbered males, and clonal diversity was possibly underestimated. Researchers report vaccine-associated CD4 TCRs spanning spike, with dominance at 160-218 and 743-854.

Researchers grouped second doses given at about 4 or about 12 weeks into one pool. The CDR3 runs 15 residues. V shed 6 bases and J 9 bases; nucleotides not matched to a gene: 11. Germline CDR1 and CDR2: MNHEY and SVGAGI. Sequencing used immunoSEQ multiplex PCR; TCRdb keeps in-frame clones, though not all of them. The table lists about 46,000 clones, 85% to 90% of them singletons. The sequences come from peripheral blood, collected 28 days after the second AZD1222 dose. This rearrangement joins TRBV6-5 to TRBJ1-6, with TRBD1 identical over 7 bases. This receptor was taken from an adult who received the AZD1222 COVID-19 vaccine. The CDR3 sequence: CASSPRGTTSSPLHF. CDR3 coding DNA: TGTGCCAGCAGCCCCAGGGGGACTACTTCTTCACCCCTCCACTTT.